This record looks at one T cell receptor (beta chain) sequence and its context. Its antigen is undetermined. The CDR3 has 13 residues. The germline gives CDR1 SGHVS, CDR2 FQNEAQ. Trimming removed 5 bases at V and 0 bases at J, with 4 bases between. Data came from immunoSEQ multiplex PCR; TCRdb stores just in-frame clones and leaves some out. This sample has fewer than 95,000 clones, with approximately 89% found just once. The data stem from a study of T cell responses to AZD1222 COVID-19 vaccine. General study findings and limits: Researchers took repertoire samples only after the peak T cell response had come. Unmutated regions of variants are reportedly targeted by nearly half of spike-specific TCRs.

The input for sequencing was peripheral blood, taken 28 days after the second AZD1222 dose. The rearrangement uses TRBV7-8 and TRBJ2-2; no clear D. The source of this sequence is an adult who received the AZD1222 COVID-19 vaccine. The DNA for the CDR3 is TGTGCCAGCAGCGCCACGAACACCGGGGAGCTGTTTTTT. Its protein product is CASSATNTGELFF. Supplemented by reference TRBV7-8 and TRBJ2-2, the full variable domain reads GAGVSQSPRYKVAKRGQDVALRCDPISGHVSLFWYQQALGQGPEFLTYFQNEAQLDKSGLPSDRFFAERPEGSVSTLKIQRTQQEDSAVYLCASSATNTGELFFGEGSRLTVL.